This T cell receptor beta chain was recorded in a study of blood T cell repertoires in COVID-19. The CDR3 has 14 residues. CDR1 is SGHVS, CDR2 FNYEAQ, per germline. Trimming took 2 bases from V and 5 from J, leaving 13 bases between them. Methods used by the authors: Using reference gene primer amplification, nucleated cell counts were estimated. Libraries were prepared by immunoSEQ multiplex PCR; TCRdb keeps only in-frame clonotypes and omits some of them. V and J calls and clone size are given by that table; D and trimming were obtained from the DNA. The sample carries some 270,000 clones, around 85% recorded once.

The chain joins TRBV7-6 to TRBJ2-7; weak D call: TRBD1 (6 bases). Sequencing was carried out using peripheral blood. The clonotype originates from a woman aged 70-85 years with acute or convalescent COVID-19. The CDR3 DNA sequence: TGTGCCAGCAGCTTATCCTCAGGGGCCCACGAGCAGTACTTC. Its protein is CASSLSSGAHEQYF.